This TCR beta chain was observed in a study of OX40 agonist ivuxolimab in advanced cancers. At the level of the study: It was ivuxolimab, an agonistic anti-OX40 (CD134) antibody, that patients were treated with. Three individuals attained partial responses, comprising one hepatocellular carcinoma case and two cutaneous melanoma cases. Points from the study as a whole: There were, on average, more expanded clones in CD8+ T cells than in CD4+.

This CDR3 spans 13 amino acids. Per germline, CDR1 MDHEN and CDR2 SYDVKM. V was shortened by 3 bases and J by 2 bases, with 8 bases between the two germline ends. Only in-frame clones appear in the TCRdb table, and some are missing; sequencing was by immunoSEQ multiplex PCR. The table includes about 68,000 clones, approximately 91% detected once. A note on this clone: Its antigen is not identified.

The source was CD4+ or CD8+ T cells sorted from blood, collected in a trial of the OX40 agonist ivuxolimab. The TCR sequence derives from an adult with an advanced solid tumor such as melanoma, head and neck, liver or kidney cancer. The rearrangement links TRBV28 to TRBJ2-7; D not resolved. CDR3 DNA sequence: TGTGCCAGCAGTTTCTCCGGAACCTACGAGCAGTACTTC. This codes for CASSFSGTYEQYF.